This T cell receptor beta chain was obtained from a study of a mutant IDH1 vaccine in newly diagnosed glioma. CDR1 and CDR2 (germline): SEHNR, FQNEAQ (reference sequence). V was cut by 4 bases and J by 2 bases, with 15 bases left in between. This CDR3 is built from 15 residues. Time point indicated: baseline, week 1 (first vaccination visit). Treatment defined: pre-vaccination baseline after standard-of-care therapy. General study points: Apparently, pseudoprogression bore no relation to changes among the top peripheral T cell clonotypes.

The assay was immunoSEQ multiplex PCR, and TCRdb's table has in-frame clones only and misses some. The data hold tens of thousands of clones, with approximately 91% observed a single time. In this sample, this clone turned up once. Its antigen is not known. Sequenced here: PBMCs, sampled from a glioma patient treated with radiotherapy, temozolomide or both. This clonotype originated in a man aged 50-59 years with glioma. V gene TRBV7-9 combines with J gene TRBJ2-7, with D perhaps TRBD1 (5 bases). The CDR3: CASSSPDDSTYEQYF. Here the CDR3 DNA reads TGTGCCAGCAGCTCGCCGGACGACAGCACCTACGAGCAGTACTTC.